Below are 29 T cell receptor beta chains sequenced from a single sample in a study of blood T cell repertoires in COVID-19. TCRdb's table, derived via immunoSEQ multiplex PCR, lists solely in-frame clones and lacks some. The data show about 180,000 clones, with 84% seen just once and roughly 15% held by the top ten. The sequencing sample was made of PBMCs or T cells enriched from blood (not recorded which). These receptors were obtained from a man in his forties or fifties who had recovered from COVID-19.

This sequence joins TRBV27 and TRBJ1-5; TRBD1 matches 7 bases. The CDR3 spans 16 residues. In germline, CDR1 is MNHEY, CDR2 SMNVEV (reference sequence). The J segment lost 4 bases and the V segment lost 0 bases, leaving 6 bases of the junction unmatched. CDR3 sequence reads: CASSLSLTGRNQPQHF. The CDR3 DNA reads TGTGCCAGCAGTTTATCCTTGACAGGGCGGAATCAGCCCCAGCATTTT.

In its sample, this clone was seen once. This chain connects TRBV6-5 to TRBJ1-3; TRBD1 is a possible D gene (6 bases). The germline V gene encodes CDR1 MNHEY and CDR2 SVGAGI. The CDR3 is 15 amino acids. The germline V and J ends were trimmed by 3 bases and 0 bases, with 9 bases remaining between them. The chain's CDR3 is CASSYGGHSGNTIYF. The CDR3 region has the DNA TGTGCCAGCAGTTATGGGGGACACTCTGGAAACACCATATATTTT.

The CDR3 DNA reads TGTGCCAGCAGCTTACGAGCGGGACGCCAAGAGACCCAGTACTTC. Its protein product is CASSLRAGRQETQYF. V and J are TRBV3-1 (or the pseudogene TRBV3-2) and TRBJ2-5, with 7 bases that match TRBD2. J was trimmed by 1 base and V by 5 bases; bases with no gene match: 7. Germline V gene sequence: CDR1 LGHDT, CDR2 YNNKEL (reference sequence). This CDR3 comprises 15 residues.

The sample holds one count of this clone. This chain uses TRBV3-1 (or the pseudogene TRBV3-2) with TRBJ1-2, with a possible D match to TRBD1 (6 bases). The ends were cut back, 4 bases at V and 8 bases at J, with 20 bases in the middle. Germline-derived CDR1 and CDR2 are LGHDT and YNNKEL (reference sequence). The CDR3 consists of 15 residues. The CDR3 DNA sequence: TGTGCCAGCAGCCCGAGGGGGGAGGGAGGTGGAGGCTACACCTTC. The encoded protein is CASSPRGEGGGGYTF.

The chain combines TRBV9 with TRBJ2-7; 7 positions agree with TRBD1. The length of the CDR3 is 13 residues. CDR1 and CDR2 (germline): SGDLS, YYNGEE. Trimming at V came to 4 bases and at J to 3 bases, leaving 4 bases not matched to a gene. CDR3 protein: CASSSGQNYEQYF. The CDR3 nucleotides are TGTGCCAGCAGCTCGGGACAGAACTACGAGCAGTACTTC.

V gene TRBV29-1 combines with J gene TRBJ1-1; D remains unclear. This CDR3 is built from 14 residues. CDR1 and CDR2 from the germline V gene are SQVTM and ANQGSEA. Trimming left V 7 bases short and J 1 base short, with 16 bases between. Here the CDR3 reads CSAMTGWENTEAFF. CDR3 DNA: TGCAGCGCCATGACGGGGTGGGAGAACACTGAAGCTTTCTTT. The full variable domain, its missing parts supplied by reference TRBV29-1 and TRBJ1-1, is SAVISQKPSRDICQRGTSLTIQCQVDSQVTMMFWYRQQPGQSLTLIATANQGSEATYESGFVIDKFPISRPNLTFSTLTVSNMSPEDSSIYLCSAMTGWENTEAFFGQGTRLTVV.

The chain links TRBV25-1 to TRBJ1-4, with a tentative D call TRBD1 (6 bases). The CDR3 totals 17 residues. In germline, CDR1 is MGHDK, CDR2 SYGVNS. Trimming cost V 0 bases and J 4 bases, with 15 bases left between them. CDR3 amino acids: CASSEYKGTTFNEKLFF. The CDR3 DNA reads TGTGCCAGCAGTGAATATAAAGGGACAACCTTTAATGAAAAACTGTTTTTT.

The chain joins TRBV4-2 to TRBJ2-7, with 9 bases lining up with TRBD1. CDR1 and CDR2 (germline): LGHNA, YNFKEQ. J was trimmed by 3 bases and V by 2 bases; bases with no gene match: 5. The CDR3 runs to 15 residues. The DNA of the CDR3 is TGTGCCAGCAGCCAAATTTGGACAGGGGACTACGAGCAGTACTTC. It yields the protein CASSQIWTGDYEQYF.

The rearrangement joins TRBV30 to TRBJ1-4; the D is unclear. CDR1 and CDR2 (germline): GTSNPN, SVGIG (reference sequence). V lost 4 bases and J lost 7, with 16 bases in between. The CDR3 has 14 residues. The CDR3 nucleotides are TGTGCCTGGAACGCCGGTGTGGCGGGTGAAAAACTGTTTTTT. As protein: CAWNAGVAGEKLFF. Full variable domain (rest looked up from reference TRBV30 and TRBJ1-4): SQTIHQWPATLVQPVGSPLSLECTVEGTSNPNLYWYRQAAGRGLQLLFYSVGIGQISSEVPQNLSASRPQDRQFILSSKKLLLSDSGFYLCAWNAGVAGEKLFFGSGTQLSVL.

This chain uses TRBV10-3 with TRBJ2-3; TRBD1 agrees at 9 bases. Trimming cost V 10 bases and J 3 bases; bases outside gene matches: 5. Germline lookup yields CDR1 ENHRY and CDR2 SYGVKD. The CDR3 extends over 13 amino acids. CDR3 coding DNA: TGTGCCACTCGGACAGGGGAAACAGATACGCAGTATTTT. It yields the protein CATRTGETDTQYF.

This chain connects TRBV19 to TRBJ2-4, with D possibly being TRBD1 (6 bases). Germline V CDR1 and CDR2: LNHDA, SQIVND (reference sequence). The CDR3 consists of 14 residues. Trimming stripped 5 bases from V and 0 bases from J, with 8 bases between. CDR3 nucleotide sequence: TGTGCCAGTAGTCACAGGGAAGCCAAAAACATTCAGTACTTC. This codes for CASSHREAKNIQYF.

This clone was detected a few times. The chain couples TRBV3-1 (or the pseudogene TRBV3-2) to TRBJ2-1; 13 positions agree with TRBD2. Germline V gives CDR1 LGHDT, CDR2 YNNKEL (reference sequence). Trimming took 6 bases from V and 6 from J; bases not matched to a gene: 8. The CDR3 covers 16 residues. This CDR3 is CASSLRTSGGINEQFF. The CDR3 nucleotides read TGTGCCAGCAGTCTGAGGACTAGCGGGGGCATCAATGAGCAGTTCTTC.

This chain joins TRBV28 and TRBJ1-2; D is unresolved. Germline loops: CDR1 MDHEN, CDR2 SYDVKM. Trimming removed 5 bases from V and 4 bases from J, with 5 bases in between. There are 11 residues in the CDR3. The CDR3 sequence: CASSNGYGYTF. CDR3 DNA: TGTGCCAGCAGTAACGGCTATGGCTACACCTTC.

This chain links TRBV2 with TRBJ1-2, with D uncertain. This CDR3 has 13 residues. Germline lookup yields CDR1 SNHLY and CDR2 FYNNEI. The germline V and J ends were trimmed by 8 bases and 0 bases, with 10 bases remaining between them. CDR3 amino acids: CASGRAANYGYTF. In DNA, the CDR3 is TGTGCCAGCGGGAGAGCTGCTAACTATGGCTACACCTTC.

This clone was seen once. The rearrangement uses TRBV4-1 and TRBJ1-2; a possible D gene is TRBD1 (5 bases). Trimming cost V 2 bases and J 2 bases, with 9 bases left between them. The germline CDR1 and CDR2 sequences are MGHRA and YSYEKL. This CDR3 contains 14 residues. The CDR3: CASSQNQGNYGYTF. CDR3 DNA: TGCGCCAGCAGCCAAAATCAGGGAAACTATGGCTACACCTTC.

This clone is a singleton in its sample. This chain links TRBV30 with TRBJ1-2, with 10 bases fitting TRBD1. The CDR3 runs to 13 residues. The V gene end was trimmed by 4 bases and the J gene end by 6 bases; junction bases not matched to a gene: 5. Germline V CDR1 and CDR2: GTSNPN, SVGIG (reference sequence). CDR3 protein: CAWNAGTGDGYTF. The CDR3 coding sequence is TGTGCCTGGAACGCCGGGACAGGGGATGGCTACACCTTC.

A note on this clone: Additional DNA sequences in this sample encode the identical CDR3. This chain uses TRBV24-1 with TRBJ1-5, with 7 bases lining up with TRBD1. The CDR3 length is 13 residues. V gave up 7 bases and J gave up 3 bases; unmatched junction bases: 2. Germline V gene lookup returns CDR1 KGHDR and CDR2 SFDVKD. This CDR3 reads CATRQGNNQPQHF. For the CDR3, the DNA is TGTGCCACCAGACAGGGGAACAATCAGCCCCAGCATTTT.

The chain uses TRBV2 and TRBJ2-1, with TRBD2 identical over 8 bases. Germline V lookup: CDR1 SNHLY, CDR2 FYNNEI. The V and J ends lost 5 bases and 15 bases, in that order; junction bases with no gene match: 9. The CDR3 loop spans 12 amino acids. For the CDR3, the DNA is TGTGCCAGCAGTCTCAAAGGGGGACTAGGGTTCTTC. Its protein is CASSLKGGLGFF.

This chain uses TRBV6-2 or TRBV6-3 with TRBJ2-7, with D possibly matching TRBD1 (6 bases). Trimming pared 4 bases from V and 5 bases from J, leaving 12 bases between. The CDR3 extends over 13 amino acids. The germline V gene has CDR1 MNHEY and CDR2 SVGEGT. The CDR3 region has the DNA TGTGCCAGCAGTTTACAACAGGGCCACGAGCAGTACTTC. Its translation is CASSLQQGHEQYF.

The chain carries TRBV19 and TRBJ1-5; D gene uncertain. Germline loops: CDR1 LNHDA, CDR2 SQIVND (reference sequence). The CDR3 contains 15 residues. The germline V and J ends were trimmed by 5 bases and 1 base, with 12 bases remaining between them. The CDR3 loop is CASSPLYSSNQPQHF. The CDR3 DNA follows: TGTGCCAGTAGTCCCCTGTATTCGAGCAATCAGCCCCAGCATTTT. Together with reference TRBV19 and TRBJ1-5, the CDR3 gives the full variable domain: DGGITQSPKYLFRKEGQNVTLSCEQNLNHDAMYWYRQDPGQGLRLIYYSQIVNDFQKGDIAEGYSVSREKKESFPLTVTSAQKNPTAFYLCASSPLYSSNQPQHFGDGTRLSIL.

V gene TRBV19 combines with J gene TRBJ1-5, with D maybe TRBD1 (5 bases). The CDR3 is made up of 15 amino acids. CDR1 is LNHDA and CDR2 is SQIVND in the germline V gene (reference sequence). V was cut by 8 bases and J by 3 bases, with 17 bases left in between. Here the CDR3 DNA reads TGTGCCAGTTCCGAGGTAGGGGCTTCCAATCAGCCCCAGCATTTT. The encoded protein is CASSEVGASNQPQHF.

This clone was counted once. J is TRBJ1-2 and V is TRBV23-1; D is ambiguous. TRBV23-1 is marked as an open reading frame, function uncertain. The V gene lost 2 bases and the J gene lost 6 bases, with 10 bases spanning the gap. The CDR3 spans 13 residues. CDR3 bases: TGCGCCAGCAGTCAAATCGGTCAGGATGGCTACACCTTC. Translated, it gives CASSQIGQDGYTF.

This sequence joins TRBV4-1 and TRBJ1-2; 7 nucleotides align to TRBD1. J was trimmed by 7 bases and V by 3 bases; bases with no gene match: 8. The germline V gene has CDR1 MGHRA and CDR2 YSYEKL. The CDR3 runs to 14 residues. The CDR3 coding sequence is TGCGCCAGCAGCCATCTGGGTCAGGGGGTTGGCTACACCTTC. Its translation is CASSHLGQGVGYTF.

The chain recombines TRBV6-1 with TRBJ1-2; 8 bases agree with TRBD1. Germline-derived CDR1 and CDR2 are MNHNS and SASEGT. V was pared by 2 bases and J by 8 bases, with 10 bases of the junction left unmatched. CDR3 length: 15 amino acids. DNA of the CDR3: TGTGCCAGCAGTGAAACCCAGGGGGCGTTGGGGGGCTACACCTTC. This translates into CASSETQGALGGYTF.

The rearrangement uses TRBV2 and TRBJ1-5; 7 bases match TRBD1. CDR1 is SNHLY and CDR2 is FYNNEI in the germline V gene. The CDR3 loop spans 13 amino acids. J gave up 7 bases and V 8 bases, and 8 bases lay outside the gene matches. CDR3 amino acids: CASLETGTQPQHF. CDR3 nucleotide sequence: TGTGCCAGCCTTGAGACAGGGACGCAGCCCCAGCATTTT. Full variable domain (rest looked up from reference TRBV2 and TRBJ1-5): EPEVTQTPSHQVTQMGQEVILRCVPISNHLYFYWYRQILGQKVEFLVSFYNNEISEKSEIFDDQFSVERPDGSNFTLKIRSTKLEDSAMYFCASLETGTQPQHFGDGTRLSIL.

CDR3 protein: CAWTWTGAMNTEAFF. In DNA, the CDR3 is TGTGCCTGGACCTGGACAGGGGCCATGAACACTGAAGCTTTCTTT. The chain recombines TRBV30 with TRBJ1-1; TRBD1 matches at 9 bases. Germline CDR1 GTSNPN, CDR2 SVGIG (reference sequence). This CDR3 has 15 residues. The V segment lost 4 bases and the J segment 0 bases; nucleotides outside the gene matches: 6.

This clone was seen only once. The chain is built from TRBV5-1 and TRBJ1-2; 7 positions match TRBD1. Trimming at V came to 2 bases and at J to 4 bases, leaving 8 bases not matched to a gene. This CDR3 spans 15 amino acids. Germline V lookup: CDR1 SGHRS, CDR2 YFSETQ. CDR3 protein: CASSLMETGPYGYTF. CDR3 nucleotides: TGCGCCAGCAGCTTAATGGAGACAGGGCCCTATGGCTACACCTTC.

J is TRBJ2-7 and V is TRBV30, with 10 bases aligning to TRBD2. The CDR3 has 16 amino acids. CDR1 and CDR2 from the germline V gene are GTSNPN and SVGIG (reference sequence). Germline trimming cut 2 bases from V and 5 bases from J; bases unmatched to any gene: 12. Written as DNA, the CDR3 is TGTGCCTGGAGTCCATTAGCGGGGGGTCGGCGCGACGAGCAGTACTTC. The encoded protein is CAWSPLAGGRRDEQYF.

This chain links TRBV18 with TRBJ2-3; D might be TRBD2 (6 bases). Germline CDR1 reads KGHSH; CDR2 reads LQKENI. Trimming cost V 5 bases and J 2 bases, with 14 bases left between them. The CDR3 runs to 15 residues. The CDR3 coding sequence is TGTGCCAGCTCATCAAGCGGGTTAGTCACAGATACGCAGTATTTT. Protein: CASSSSGLVTDTQYF.